This T cell receptor (beta chain) was sequenced in a study of T cells after yellow fever vaccination. The CDR3 runs to 14 residues. Per germline, CDR1 SGHRS and CDR2 YFSETQ. V gave up 6 bases and J gave up 0 bases, with 13 bases separating them. This clonotype occurred many times. TCRdb fed the 5' RACE reads into MiXCR, producing one record per CDR3 protein. The sample has 110,000 or so distinct CDR3 sequences, about 7.2% seen once; the top ten hold approximately 2.7%. This sequence was found in a man aged 18 to 30 who received the YFV17D yellow fever vaccine. The starting material was CD4+ T cells sorted from PBMCs, obtained about 41 days after the first yellow fever vaccination. The rearrangement uses TRBV5-1 and TRBJ2-7; D gene unclear. The CDR3 DNA sequence: TGCGCCAGCACCTCGGCCAGCCGCTCCTACGAGCAGTACTTC. It translates to CASTSASRSYEQYF.